This TCR beta chain was obtained from a study of T-cell reconstitution after alpha-beta-depleted transplantation in children. Between the trimmed V and J ends, which lost 0 bases and 7 bases, there was a span of 17 bases. CDR1 is DFQATT and CDR2 is SNEGSKA in the germline V gene (reference sequence). The CDR3 is 15 residues long. Broader study findings: Fresh T-cell production supplied most of the T-cell counts and diversity seen one year after transplant. Reportedly, roughly two months post-transplant, alpha-beta T cells arose from several hundred expanded graft clones.

As regards this clonotype: Its antigen is still unknown.

As it was prepared, the TCRbeta library received unique molecular identifiers. TCRdb fed the PCR reads into MiXCR, producing one record per CDR3 protein. This sample has hundreds of thousands of distinct CDR3 sequences, with under 30% found just once. The J gene is TRBJ2-3, the V gene TRBV20-1; tentative D call: TRBD1 (5 bases). The sequence was obtained from a female patient aged 2-15 years who had a stem cell transplant for congenital amegakaryocytic thrombocytopenia, so the T cells may come from the graft donor. The sample was PBMCs, mostly from graft donor cells, taken 360 days after TCRalphabeta/CD19-depleted stem cell transplant. The CDR3 is CSARDSETAAYTQYF. CDR3 DNA: TGCAGTGCTAGAGATAGTGAGACAGCCGCATATACGCAGTATTTT.